The 32 T cell receptor beta chains presented below share a single source sample, sequenced in a study of cytomegalovirus exposure and HLA in healthy donors (dated by TCRdb to the late 2010s). The method was the immunoSEQ multiplex PCR assay. For the multiplex PCR, a mixture combining 60 forward primers for TCR Vbeta segments and 13 reverse primers for TCR Jbeta segments was used. Here the immuneACCESS table is served through TCRdb, limited to in-frame sequences with V and J called. Missing clones are a known gap in these copies; in checked studies unresolved V genes cover under half, and the rest lacks a known reason. The sample profile shows about 82,000 clones; around 79% of them were found once. The top ten clones comprise around an eighth of the sample. Source material: PBMCs. The origin of the receptors is a human donor in good health.

V usage is TRBV19 and J usage is TRBJ2-7; 7 bases fit TRBD1. Germline CDR1 is LNHDA and CDR2 is SQIVND (reference sequence). V lost 5 bases and J lost 2; bases outside the gene matches: 6. The CDR3 totals 14 residues. The CDR3 protein is CASSSRDRAYEQYF. CDR3 in DNA: TGTGCCAGTAGTTCCCGGGACAGAGCCTACGAGCAGTACTTC.

This chain links TRBV19 with TRBJ2-7; 7 positions agree with TRBD2. This CDR3 spans 13 amino acids. Germline CDR1 reads LNHDA; CDR2 reads SQIVND (reference sequence). Trimming removed 8 bases from V and 1 base from J; junction bases left unmatched: 5. The chain's CDR3 is CASAGGGSYEQYF. The CDR3 DNA reads TGTGCCAGTGCTGGGGGGGGATCCTACGAGCAGTACTTC.

The chain joins TRBV6-6 to TRBJ1-1, with D perhaps matching TRBD1 (6 bases). V was cut by 0 bases and J by 0 bases, with 11 bases left in between. CDR3 length equals 16 residues. The germline gives CDR1 MNHNY, CDR2 SVGAGI (reference sequence). This CDR3 is CASSYSPGDMNTEAFF. DNA of the CDR3: TGTGCCAGCAGTTACTCGCCAGGGGACATGAACACTGAAGCTTTCTTT.

Concerning this clone: A junction boundary mismatches the germline segment, possibly from a read error. The chain combines TRBV29-1 with TRBJ2-1; D is uncertain. CDR3 length: 10 residues. CDR1 is SQVTM and CDR2 is ANQGSEA in the germline V gene. The CDR3 is CSVVAPERFF. The CDR3 DNA is TGCAGCGTTGTGGCGCCGGAGCGGTTCTTC.

This clone was picked up many times. This sample also contains other DNA sequences that code for the same CDR3. V gene TRBV6-5 combines with J gene TRBJ1-1; D might be TRBD1 (5 bases). With 3 bases removed from V and 4 bases from J, the gap between germline ends came to 12 bases. Germline V gives CDR1 MNHEY, CDR2 SVGAGI. This CDR3 comprises 14 residues. CDR3 sequence: CASSYSQGGTEAFF. The DNA of the CDR3 is TGTGCCAGCAGTTATAGTCAGGGTGGCACTGAAGCTTTCTTT.

The chain is built from TRBV15 and TRBJ2-3; the match to TRBD2 covers 7 bases. Germline V gene data show CDR1 as LNHNV and CDR2 as YYDKDF (reference sequence). The CDR3 length is 16 residues. V shed 1 base and J 5 bases; nucleotides not matched to a gene: 9. Here the CDR3 reads CATSRGSAGVGDTQYF. CDR3 bases: TGTGCCACCAGCAGAGGGTCCGCGGGGGTGGGAGATACGCAGTATTTT.

The V call is TRBV14, the J call TRBJ2-5, with TRBD1 matching over 10 bases. The CDR3 loop spans 15 amino acids. With 3 bases clipped from V and 3 bases from J, the junction kept 4 bases outside the gene matches. Germline assignment: CDR1 SGHDN and CDR2 FVKESK. CDR3 sequence: CASSHRTGGEETQYF. The CDR3 region has the DNA TGTGCCAGCAGCCACAGGACAGGGGGTGAAGAGACCCAGTACTTC.

The chain employs TRBV14 and TRBJ1-1; no definite D call. V was clipped by 4 bases and J by 0 bases, with 6 bases between them. The CDR3 has 13 residues. CDR1 and CDR2 from the germline V gene are SGHDN and FVKESK. CDR3: CASSPNMNTEAFF. In DNA, the CDR3 is TGTGCCAGCAGCCCCAACATGAACACTGAAGCTTTCTTT. The variable domain in full, with the rest retrieved from reference TRBV14 and TRBJ1-1, is EAGVTQFPSHSVIEKGQTVTLRCDPISGHDNLYWYRRVMGKEIKFLLHFVKESKQDESGMPNNRFLAERTGGTYSTLKVQPAELEDSGVYFCASSPNMNTEAFFGQGTRLTVV.

The chain links TRBV11-2 to TRBJ2-5; D not resolved. CDR3 length equals 13 residues. Deletions cut 5 bases from V and 7 bases from J, with 14 bases between. Germline-derived CDR1 and CDR2 are SGHAT and FQNNGV. The CDR3 DNA reads TGTGCCAGCAGCCGCCTCCTAGACGCGACCCAGTACTTC. Protein product: CASSRLLDATQYF.

This clone was observed a few times. This chain joins TRBV19 and TRBJ1-1; no reliable D call. This CDR3 region has 12 residues. Germline V gene lookup returns CDR1 LNHDA and CDR2 SQIVND (reference sequence). V was trimmed by 6 bases and J by 0 bases, leaving 5 bases between them. CDR3 coding DNA: TGTGCCAGTAGCTCTATGAACACTGAAGCTTTCTTT. The encoded protein is CASSSMNTEAFF.

The chain combines TRBV2 with TRBJ1-4; a possible D gene is TRBD1 (6 bases). The V gene lost 10 bases and the J gene lost 5 bases, with 11 bases spanning the gap. Germline loops: CDR1 SNHLY, CDR2 FYNNEI. The CDR3 totals 12 residues. CDR3 residues: CATQTGNEKLFF. The CDR3 DNA sequence: TGTGCCACCCAAACAGGGAATGAAAAACTGTTTTTT.

The rearrangement joins TRBV5-5 to TRBJ1-4; D is undetermined. V gave up 0 bases and J gave up 0 bases, with 12 bases separating them. The CDR3 is 17 residues long. CDR1 is SGHKS and CDR2 is YYEKEE in the germline V gene (reference sequence). The CDR3 is CASSLVGRSATNEKLFF. The CDR3 region has the DNA TGTGCCAGCAGCTTGGTGGGCAGATCTGCAACTAATGAAAAACTGTTTTTT.

The chain links TRBV29-1 to TRBJ2-7, with TRBD1 identical over 8 bases. V lost 6 bases to trimming and J lost 4 bases; unmatched junction nucleotides: 8. The germline CDR1 and CDR2 sequences are SQVTM and ANQGSEA. The CDR3 covers 13 residues. CDR3: CSVARQGAYEQYF. The CDR3 DNA follows: TGCAGCGTGGCGCGGCAGGGGGCTTACGAGCAGTACTTC.

This clone was counted a single time. This chain links TRBV11-2 with TRBJ1-4; D might be TRBD1 (6 bases). V lost 5 bases and J lost 7, with 17 bases in between. The CDR3 is made up of 15 amino acids. Germline V CDR1 and CDR2: SGHAT, FQNNGV. CDR3 sequence: CASSRRARGFEKLFF. In DNA, the CDR3 is TGTGCCAGCAGCCGACGGGCGAGGGGGTTTGAAAAACTGTTTTTT.

The table lists this clone with a count of one. The chain combines TRBV7-9 with TRBJ1-1, with TRBD1 as a possible D gene (5 bases). The V gene's germline CDR1 is SEHNR and CDR2 FQNEAQ (reference sequence). This CDR3 has 13 amino acids. Trimming cost V 5 bases and J 3 bases, with 10 bases left between them. The DNA for the CDR3 is TGTGCCAGCAGCCGGGGGGGGGACACTGAAGCTTTCTTT. It is translated as CASSRGGDTEAFF.

The rearrangement joins TRBV6-5 to TRBJ1-3; possible D gene TRBD1, 6 bases. Trimming removed 6 bases at V and 0 bases at J, with 12 bases between. CDR1 and CDR2 (germline): MNHEY, SVGAGI. This CDR3 spans 15 amino acids. The CDR3 reads CASSRTGNSGNTIYF. Written as DNA, the CDR3 is TGTGCCAGCAGCCGCACAGGGAACTCTGGAAACACCATATATTTT.

DNA for the CDR3: TGTGCCAGCAGCTTGGGGACAGGGGGCGATGAGACCCAGTACTTC. It specifies CASSLGTGGDETQYF. The chain has TRBV5-4 and TRBJ2-5, with 11 bases matching TRBD1. Germline assignment: CDR1 SGHNT and CDR2 YYREEE (reference sequence). The length of the CDR3 is 15 residues. J was trimmed by 5 bases and V by 0 bases; bases with no gene match: 3.

This rearrangement joins TRBV7-8 to TRBJ1-2; 9 positions match TRBD1. Trimming at V came to 4 bases and at J to 3 bases, leaving 6 bases not matched to a gene. The CDR3 loop spans 15 amino acids. CDR1 and CDR2 (germline): SGHVS, FQNEAQ. The CDR3 sequence is CASSSSGQGYYGYTF. The CDR3 region has the DNA TGTGCCAGCAGCTCGAGCGGACAGGGGTACTATGGCTACACCTTC.

The rearrangement links TRBV5-6 to TRBJ1-1; 7 positions agree with TRBD1. Germline trimming cut 2 bases from V and 3 bases from J; bases unmatched to any gene: 4. CDR3 size: 14 residues. Germline V gene sequence: CDR1 SGHDT, CDR2 YYEEEE. The CDR3 spells CASSFGQGDTEAFF. The CDR3 DNA is TGTGCCAGCAGCTTCGGGCAGGGGGACACTGAAGCTTTCTTT.

The V gene is TRBV15, the J gene TRBJ1-4; a weak D match, TRBD1 (5 bases). The CDR3 extends over 17 amino acids. Trimming removed 4 bases from V and 3 bases from J, with 18 bases in between. CDR1 is LNHNV, CDR2 YYDKDF, per germline (reference sequence). The DNA of the CDR3 is TGTGCCACCAGCATAAGTAATCAGGACATGTCTAATGAAAAACTGTTTTTT. Translating gives CATSISNQDMSNEKLFF.

V gene TRBV2 combines with J gene TRBJ1-1, with TRBD1 matching 9 bases. The V gene end was trimmed by 6 bases and the J gene end by 0 bases; junction bases not matched to a gene: 8. CDR1 SNHLY and CDR2 FYNNEI come from the germline V gene. There are 16 residues in the CDR3. The CDR3 protein is CASSPGTGSLNTEAFF. CDR3 in DNA: TGTGCCAGCAGCCCCGGGACAGGGAGTTTGAACACTGAAGCTTTCTTT.

The chain couples TRBV9 to TRBJ2-2, with 8 nucleotides matching TRBD2. Germline V gene data show CDR1 as SGDLS and CDR2 as YYNGEE. Losses at the gene ends were 1 base for V and 5 bases for J; bases not matched to a gene: 10. There are 17 residues in the CDR3. The CDR3 region has the DNA TGTGCCAGCAGCGTACTAGGGCGGGGGGTCGTTACCGGGGAGCTGTTTTTT. As protein: CASSVLGRGVVTGELFF.

This clone was detected once. The gene calls are TRBV18 and TRBJ2-5; D is perhaps TRBD1 (6 bases). In germline, CDR1 is KGHSH, CDR2 LQKENI. The CDR3 is 14 amino acids. Trimming left V 0 bases short and J 5 bases short, with 10 bases between. DNA of the CDR3: TGTGCCAGCTCACCACCGGGGGCACGGGAGACCCAGTACTTC. This gives the protein CASSPPGARETQYF.

This clone has more than one count but fewer than ten. The J gene is TRBJ2-1, the V gene TRBV9; the D gene is possibly TRBD1 (6 bases). With 3 bases removed from V and 2 bases from J, the gap between germline ends came to 21 bases. This CDR3 has 18 residues. Germline CDR1 and CDR2: SGDLS and YYNGEE. The CDR3 loop is CASSDPDMKGGAYNEQFF. The DNA of the CDR3 is TGTGCCAGCAGCGACCCGGATATGAAAGGGGGTGCCTACAATGAGCAGTTCTTC.

This chain uses TRBV9 with TRBJ1-1; a possible D gene is TRBD1 (5 bases). V lost 0 bases to trimming and J lost 4 bases, with 7 bases between them. The CDR3 spans 13 residues. The germline CDR1 and CDR2 sequences are SGDLS and YYNGEE. CDR3 nucleotides: TGTGCCAGCAGCGTAGTAGGGGCCACTGAAGCTTTCTTT. Protein sequence: CASSVVGATEAFF.

The V gene is TRBV6-5, the J gene TRBJ2-2; D gene unclear. V was clipped by 2 bases and J by 4 bases, with 11 bases between them. This CDR3 comprises 15 residues. Germline-derived CDR1 and CDR2 are MNHEY and SVGAGI. The CDR3 coding sequence is TGTGCCAGCAGTTACCTCAGCAGGCGCACCGGGGAGCTGTTTTTT. This codes for CASSYLSRRTGELFF.

A remark on this clone: The identical CDR3 is also encoded by other nucleotide sequences in the sample. This sequence joins TRBV7-9 and TRBJ1-1; 7 bases line up with TRBD1. This CDR3 contains 14 residues. Germline CDR1 and CDR2: SEHNR and FQNEAQ (reference sequence). J gave up 6 bases and V 2 bases, and 6 bases lay outside the gene matches. The CDR3 DNA follows: TGTGCCAGCAGCTTAACCGGGACAGCCCCTGAAGCTTTCTTT. Protein product: CASSLTGTAPEAFF. Full variable domain (outside the CDR3, taken from reference TRBV7-9 and TRBJ1-1): DTGVSQNPRHKITKRGQNVTFRCDPISEHNRLYWYRQTLGQGPEFLTYFQNEAQLEKSRLLSDRFSAERPKGSFSTLEIQRTEQGDSAMYLCASSLTGTAPEAFFGQGTRLTVV.

The chain joins TRBV9 to TRBJ2-5; D uncertain. CDR3 length: 15 residues. Germline lookup yields CDR1 SGDLS and CDR2 YYNGEE. Trimming shortened V by 4 bases and J by 1 base, and 14 bases separated the two germline ends. The CDR3 nucleotides are TGTGCCAGCAGCTCCCTCTTTGGGCGCCAAGAGACCCAGTACTTC. Its translation is CASSSLFGRQETQYF.

The CDR3 sequence is CSVEDHRSSYEQYF. Here the CDR3 DNA reads TGCAGCGTTGAAGATCACAGGAGCTCCTACGAGCAGTACTTC. The chain recombines TRBV29-1 with TRBJ2-7; the D gene is possibly TRBD1 (5 bases). V was cut by 0 bases and J by 0 bases, with 9 bases left in between. CDR1 is SQVTM and CDR2 is ANQGSEA in the germline V gene. This CDR3 contains 14 residues.

This clone was seen a handful of times. V gene TRBV6-1 combines with J gene TRBJ2-7; 8 bases agree with TRBD1. Germline V gene lookup returns CDR1 MNHNS and CDR2 SASEGT. V was pared by 4 bases and J by 4 bases, with 9 bases of the junction left unmatched. The CDR3 consists of 15 residues. CDR3 bases: TGTGCCAGCAGTGGGACAGGGCTCGCCGCATACGAGCAGTACTTC. Its protein is CASSGTGLAAYEQYF.

The chain recombines TRBV18 with TRBJ1-1, with 9 bases aligning to TRBD1. The V and J ends lost 2 bases and 3 bases, in that order; junction bases with no gene match: 4. CDR1 is KGHSH and CDR2 is LQKENI in the germline V gene. This CDR3 contains 15 residues. For the CDR3, the DNA is TGTGCCAGCTCACCAACGACAGGGGGGGACACTGAAGCTTTCTTT. This translates into CASSPTTGGDTEAFF.

This clone has just a few counts. The V call is TRBV4-1, the J call TRBJ1-2, with D unclear. V lost 1 base, J lost 8 bases, and 17 bases lay in between. Germline CDR1 MGHRA, CDR2 YSYEKL. The CDR3 totals 15 residues. CDR3 sequence: CASSQVGDLVEGYTF. The CDR3 region has the DNA TGCGCCAGCAGCCAAGTCGGTGATCTTGTGGAGGGCTACACCTTC.